The clone carrying this TCR beta chain shows up as medium-sized by frequency. The data stem from a study of T cell clusters in autoimmune cytopenias. One tube held mixed TRB-A and TRB-B primer pools for touch-down PCR. TCRdb re-called the multiplex PCR reads; every CDR3 protein appears as one record, without DNA. This table holds about 8,100 distinct CDR3 sequences. Each sample's input was 250 to 300 ng genomic DNA, some 38,000 genome equivalents. The CDR3 totals 12 residues. The germline gives CDR1 MNHEY, CDR2 SMNVEV (reference sequence). The source of this sequence is a human donor with an autoimmune cytopenia or autoimmune hepatitis (not recorded which). Source material: peripheral blood. The chain employs TRBV27 and TRBJ1-2; the D call from TCRdb, TRBD1, cannot be confirmed without DNA. The CDR3 spells CASSGTGAGYTF.